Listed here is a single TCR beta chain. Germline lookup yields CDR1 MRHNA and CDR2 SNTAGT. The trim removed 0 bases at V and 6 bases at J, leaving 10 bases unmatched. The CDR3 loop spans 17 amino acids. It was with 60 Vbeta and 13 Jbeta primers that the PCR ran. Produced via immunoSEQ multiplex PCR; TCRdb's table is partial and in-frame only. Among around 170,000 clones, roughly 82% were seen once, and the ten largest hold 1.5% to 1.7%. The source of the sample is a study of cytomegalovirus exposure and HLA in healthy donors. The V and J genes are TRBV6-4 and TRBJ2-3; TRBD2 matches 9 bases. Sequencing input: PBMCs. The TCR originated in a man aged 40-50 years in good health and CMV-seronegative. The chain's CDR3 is CASSDSASGIKSDTQYF. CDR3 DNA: TGTGCCAGCAGTGACTCAGCTAGCGGGATCAAAAGCGATACGCAGTATTTT.